This T cell receptor beta chain emerged from a study of shared T cell receptors in the human thymus. Libraries were prepared by immunoSEQ multiplex PCR; TCRdb keeps only in-frame clonotypes and omits some of them. Of about 380,000 clones in the sample, around 95% were seen once. Germline V gives CDR1 SGHDT, CDR2 YYEEEE. This CDR3 comprises 14 residues. V shed 6 bases, J shed 5 bases, and the junction held 10 bases outside the gene matches. The J gene is TRBJ2-7, the V gene TRBV5-6; the match to TRBD1 covers 8 bases. The sequence came from a human donor. Sequenced input: thymocytes. The CDR3 nucleotides are TGTGCCAGCACCTGGCAGGGGGCCCTACACGAGCAGTACTTC. This gives the protein CASTWQGALHEQYF.